These 24 T cell receptor beta chains originate from one sample sequenced in a study of T-cell memory formation after mild COVID-19. TCRdb passed the 5' RACE reads through MiXCR, listing each CDR3 protein once. Seen here are approximately 50,000 distinct CDR3 sequences, less than 15% observed once, and the top ten hold approximately 23%. The sample consisted of PBMCs or a T cell subset sorted from them (not recorded which). Receptor source: a man younger than 35 who had mild COVID-19 (a few samples of this study predate the infection). Cell type and time point are not known.

The gene calls are TRBV7-2 and TRBJ2-2; D unresolved. This CDR3 contains 13 residues. With 5 bases removed from V and 6 bases from J, the gap between germline ends came to 10 bases. The germline V gene has CDR1 SGHTA and CDR2 FQGNSA. Here the CDR3 reads CASSRTVSGELFF. Here the CDR3 DNA reads TGTGCCAGCAGCCGTACGGTCTCCGGGGAGCTGTTTTTT.

A few counts support this clonotype. V usage is TRBV7-2 and J usage is TRBJ1-5; 10 bases match TRBD1. Germline V gives CDR1 SGHTA, CDR2 FQGNSA. The CDR3 covers 16 residues. After removal of 4 bases from V and 4 bases from J, the junction contained 7 bases not matched to a gene. CDR3 region: CASSSHGTGVNQPQHF. In nucleotides, the CDR3 is TGTGCCAGCAGCTCCCATGGGACAGGGGTAAATCAGCCCCAGCATTTT.

This rearrangement joins TRBV7-8 to TRBJ1-1; TRBD1 matches at 8 bases. This CDR3 spans 13 amino acids. Per germline, CDR1 SGHVS and CDR2 FQNEAQ. Unmatched junction bases numbered 7, after V lost 5 bases and J lost 8 bases. CDR3 sequence reads: CASSARYRGEAFF. The CDR3 nucleotides read TGTGCCAGCAGCGCCCGGTACAGGGGGGAAGCTTTCTTT.

The genes are TRBV29-1 and TRBJ2-5; TRBD1 is a possible D gene (5 bases). Germline V CDR1 and CDR2: SQVTM, ANQGSEA. With 4 bases removed from V and 1 base from J, the gap between germline ends came to 10 bases. There are 13 residues in the CDR3. The CDR3 reads CSVVRGLQETQYF. CDR3 coding DNA: TGCAGCGTTGTAAGGGGTCTCCAAGAGACCCAGTACTTC. The full variable domain, its missing parts supplied by reference TRBV29-1 and TRBJ2-5, is SAVISQKPSRDICQRGTSLTIQCQVDSQVTMMFWYRQQPGQSLTLIATANQGSEATYESGFVIDKFPISRPNLTFSTLTVSNMSPEDSSIYLCSVVRGLQETQYFGPGTRLLVL.

The J gene is TRBJ2-5, the V gene TRBV11-2, with D hard to call. The CDR3 is 12 residues long. CDR1 SGHAT and CDR2 FQNNGV come from the germline V gene. V was clipped by 1 base and J by 5 bases, with 5 bases between them. The CDR3 region is CASSLVLETQYF. In nucleotides, the CDR3 is TGTGCCAGCAGCTTAGTTCTGGAGACCCAGTACTTC.

In this sample, this clonotype turned up many times. The chain is built from TRBV7-2 and TRBJ2-2; 8 bases are shared with TRBD2. The CDR3 covers 16 residues. Germline lookup yields CDR1 SGHTA and CDR2 FQGNSA. V lost 8 bases to trimming and J lost 5 bases; unmatched junction nucleotides: 13. The CDR3 is CASLSQAGGETGELFF. The CDR3 DNA reads TGTGCCAGCTTGTCCCAGGCGGGGGGTGAAACCGGGGAGCTGTTTTTT.

This clonotype has more than one count but fewer than ten. The V call is TRBV7-8, the J call TRBJ1-5; TRBD1 matches 9 bases. The length of the CDR3 is 16 residues. CDR1 and CDR2 from the germline V gene are SGHVS and FQNEAQ. J gave up 1 base and V 6 bases, and 7 bases lay outside the gene matches. The CDR3 region has the DNA TGTGCCAGCAGTATGGGAGGGACAGGGAGCAATCAGCCCCAGCATTTT. Amino acid sequence: CASSMGGTGSNQPQHF.

V and J are TRBV29-1 and TRBJ1-2, with unresolved D. Germline V gene sequence: CDR1 SQVTM, CDR2 ANQGSEA. The CDR3 extends over 13 amino acids. Trimming cost V 5 bases and J 4 bases, with 14 bases left between them. CDR3 protein: CSVPDPGSYGYTF. In nucleotides, the CDR3 is TGCAGCGTTCCGGATCCGGGAAGCTATGGCTACACCTTC.

This chain joins TRBV5-4 and TRBJ1-2; D is ambiguous. Looked up from germline, CDR1 is SGHNT and CDR2 is YYREEE (reference sequence). This CDR3 is 16 amino acids long. Trimming shortened V by 4 bases and J by 5 bases, and 21 bases separated the two germline ends. The CDR3 reads CASSAKQRMTGYGYTF. The CDR3 DNA reads TGTGCCAGCAGCGCCAAACAGCGTATGACGGGATATGGCTACACCTTC.

The chain links TRBV28 to TRBJ2-1; TRBD2 aligns across 8 bases. The germline gives CDR1 MDHEN, CDR2 SYDVKM. V shed 7 bases and J 8 bases; nucleotides not matched to a gene: 16. This CDR3 contains 16 residues. In nucleotides, the CDR3 is TGTGCCAGCACCACGGTAGCCGGGACTAGAGCGTATGAGCAGTTCTTC. Translated, it gives CASTTVAGTRAYEQFF.

The chain combines TRBV12-3 or TRBV12-4 with TRBJ2-4; 7 bases are a match to TRBD1. The J segment lost 3 bases and the V segment lost 5 bases, leaving 10 bases of the junction unmatched. This CDR3 region has 16 residues. The CDR3 nucleotides are TGTGCCAGCAGTACCACAGGGGAGAGGGGCAAAAACATTCAGTACTTC. It encodes CASSTTGERGKNIQYF.

This clonotype has more than one count but fewer than ten. The J gene is TRBJ1-2, the V gene TRBV5-4; D unclear. V lost 2 bases and J 13 bases, leaving 15 bases between the germline ends. The CDR3 extends over 12 amino acids. CDR1 and CDR2 from the germline V gene are SGHNT and YYREEE (reference sequence). The CDR3: CASSFYRQSATF. Here the CDR3 DNA reads TGTGCCAGCAGCTTTTATCGGCAGTCAGCCACCTTC.

This clonotype was seen once. This chain uses TRBV2 with TRBJ1-5; D gene unclear. Germline assignment: CDR1 SNHLY and CDR2 FYNNEI. V gave up 7 bases and J gave up 3 bases, with 13 bases separating them. CDR3 length equals 14 residues. The CDR3 here is CASTNGGVNQPQHF. As DNA, the CDR3 is TGTGCCAGCACCAACGGAGGAGTCAATCAGCCCCAGCATTTT.

This clonotype was detected a few times. The CDR3 is CASSPLGASGQFF. CDR3 nucleotide sequence: TGTGCCAGCAGCCCCTTGGGTGCCTCTGGGCAGTTCTTC. The chain couples TRBV6-5 to TRBJ2-1; D not resolved. Trimming left V 6 bases short and J 12 bases short, with 18 bases between. Germline V gene lookup returns CDR1 MNHEY and CDR2 SVGAGI. The CDR3 length is 13 residues.

In this sample, this clonotype turned up a few times. The CDR3 bases are TGCAGTGCCATTGGGACAGCTAATCGCTCTGGGGCCAACGTCCTGACTTTC. The encoded protein is CSAIGTANRSGANVLTF. The chain joins TRBV20-1 to TRBJ2-6; 7 bases map to TRBD1. The CDR3 loop spans 17 amino acids. Germline-derived CDR1 and CDR2 are DFQATT and SNEGSKA (reference sequence). V dropped 6 bases and J dropped 0; count of bases not matched to a gene: 11.

There are a few counts of this clonotype. The chain is built from TRBV10-3 and TRBJ1-1; TRBD1 agrees at 8 bases. The CDR3 length is 15 residues. Germline CDR1 and CDR2: ENHRY and SYGVKD. After removal of 6 bases from V and 3 bases from J, the junction contained 9 bases not matched to a gene. CDR3 nucleotides: TGTGCCATCAGGGGGGGACAGGTGAGGGACACTGAAGCTTTCTTT. It is translated as CAIRGGQVRDTEAFF.

The gene calls are TRBV6-2 or TRBV6-3 and TRBJ2-2; 14 nucleotides agree with TRBD2. Germline CDR1 and CDR2: MNHEY and SVGEGT. The CDR3 loop spans 20 amino acids. The V gene end was trimmed by 2 bases and the J gene end by 4 bases; junction bases not matched to a gene: 12. The CDR3 DNA follows: TGTGCCAGCAGTTACGCGGGACTAGCGGGGGTCTTAGTCCTCACCGGGGAGCTGTTTTTT. This sequence encodes CASSYAGLAGVLVLTGELFF.

The chain recombines TRBV7-2 with TRBJ1-6; TRBD1 agrees at 9 bases. The CDR3 is made up of 15 amino acids. J gave up 8 bases and V 1 base, and 3 bases lay outside the gene matches. Germline V gene data show CDR1 as SGHTA and CDR2 as FQGNSA. The CDR3 region has the DNA TGTGCCAGCAGCTTAGGCCGGGACAGGGATTCACCCCTCCACTTT. Its protein product is CASSLGRDRDSPLHF.

The chain couples TRBV3-1 to TRBJ1-4; D uncertain. The V gene's germline CDR1 is LGHDT and CDR2 YNNKEL (reference sequence). V lost 1 base and J 8 bases, leaving 5 bases between the germline ends. The CDR3 extends over 12 amino acids. The CDR3 DNA reads TGTGCCAGCAGCCAAGTTTACGAAAAACTGTTTTTT. Protein: CASSQVYEKLFF.

The rearrangement links TRBV6-2 or TRBV6-3 to TRBJ1-6; D remains ambiguous. The germline V gene has CDR1 MNHEY and CDR2 SVGEGT. The CDR3 is 13 residues long. Trimming left V 7 bases short and J 6 bases short, with 10 bases between. The CDR3 DNA follows: TGTGCCAGCAAACGGCAACCTAATTCACCCCTCCACTTT. Its protein is CASKRQPNSPLHF.

The chain carries TRBV29-1 and TRBJ2-4; TRBD1 matches at 9 bases. Per the germline V gene, CDR1 is SQVTM and CDR2 is ANQGSEA. V was clipped by 0 bases and J by 12 bases; unmatched bases: 0. This CDR3 has 11 amino acids. The CDR3 sequence is CSVEEGQGQYF. The CDR3, as DNA: TGCAGCGTTGAAGAGGGACAGGGTCAGTACTTC.

This clonotype appeared a few times. The chain carries TRBV6-2 or TRBV6-3 and TRBJ2-7; D possibly uses TRBD1 or TRBD2 (5 bases each). Trimming stripped 5 bases from V and 0 bases from J, with 14 bases between. The CDR3 loop spans 15 amino acids. Germline assignment: CDR1 MNHEY and CDR2 SVGEGT. The CDR3 spells CASSALGEGSYEQYF. The CDR3 bases are TGTGCCAGCAGTGCCCTGGGGGAAGGCTCCTACGAGCAGTACTTC.

The genes are TRBV3-1 and TRBJ2-5, with a weak D call TRBD1 (5 bases). The V and J ends lost 3 bases and 3 bases respectively, with 11 bases between them. The CDR3 is made up of 14 amino acids. CDR1 is LGHDT and CDR2 is YNNKEL in the germline V gene (reference sequence). CDR3 protein: CASSHDPGKETQYF. The CDR3 bases are TGTGCCAGCAGCCATGACCCAGGGAAAGAGACCCAGTACTTC.

A few counts support this clonotype. The chain uses TRBV6-6 and TRBJ1-6; a weak D match, TRBD1 (5 bases). CDR3 length equals 13 residues. V was trimmed by 6 bases and J by 4 bases, leaving 7 bases between them. Per germline, CDR1 MNHNY and CDR2 SVGAGI (reference sequence). CDR3: CASRTEYNSPLHF. CDR3 bases: TGTGCCAGCAGGACAGAATATAATTCACCCCTCCACTTT.